The 31 T cell receptor beta chains below all came from one sample that was sequenced in a study of CD8 T cells in ankylosing spondylitis. Study-wide results and limits: Seemingly distinctive of ankylosing spondylitis blood was a TCR beta motif formed by eight highly homologous variants.

What these receptors recognize is not known. TCRdb processed the 5' RACE reads anew with MiXCR; each CDR3 protein has one entry. The sample includes 750,000 to 850,000 distinct CDR3 sequences, over 9.5% of them seen just once. The sample comprised blood, either unsorted or a sorted T cell fraction (not recorded which). All receptors derive from a male donor with ankylosing spondylitis.

This clonotype was observed at least ten times. The chain recombines TRBV4-1 with TRBJ2-5; 12 bases agree with TRBD2. This CDR3 contains 16 residues. CDR1 MGHRA and CDR2 YSYEKL come from the germline V gene. V dropped 1 base and J dropped 5; count of bases not matched to a gene: 5. The CDR3 here is CASSQAPSGRGETQYF. CDR3 bases: TGCGCCAGCAGCCAAGCCCCTAGCGGGAGGGGGGAGACCCAGTACTTC.

The chain has TRBV28 and TRBJ2-1; TRBD1 agrees at 7 bases. The CDR3 totals 17 residues. Germline loops: CDR1 MDHEN, CDR2 SYDVKM. J was trimmed by 3 bases and V by 7 bases; bases with no gene match: 15. The CDR3 sequence: CASIQAGGISFYNEQFF. As DNA, the CDR3 is TGTGCCAGCATACAGGCAGGGGGTATATCATTCTACAATGAGCAGTTCTTC.

This clonotype showed up many times. The CDR3: CASNSGTGYEQYF. The DNA of the CDR3 is TGTGCCAGCAACTCCGGGACGGGTTACGAGCAGTACTTC. V usage is TRBV12-3 or TRBV12-4 and J usage is TRBJ2-7; possibly TRBD1 or TRBD2 for D (5 bases each). The V and J ends lost 7 bases and 4 bases respectively, with 14 bases between them. The CDR3 length is 13 residues.

The chain joins TRBV6-5 to TRBJ2-7, with D unresolved. The V end lost 0 bases, the J end lost 1 base, and 10 bases lay between the germline ends. This CDR3 is 15 amino acids long. Germline V gene data show CDR1 as MNHEY and CDR2 as SVGAGI. CDR3 in amino acids: CASSYSYDKSYEQYF. CDR3 nucleotides: TGTGCCAGCAGTTACTCATACGACAAATCCTACGAGCAGTACTTC.

For this clonotype: Mismatch with germline at one junction end may stem from a read error. V is TRBV7-7 and J is TRBJ2-3; either TRBD1 or TRBD2 may supply D (5 bases each). The CDR3 covers 13 residues. Germline values: CDR1 SSHAT, CDR2 FNYEAQ (reference sequence). The CDR3 protein is CASSFQGEDTQYF. DNA of the CDR3: TGTGCTAGCAGCTTCCAGGGAGAAGATACGCAGTATTTT.

DNA of the CDR3: TGTGCCAGCAGCGTAGGGGCGGGTTACCCCTACGAGCAGTACTTC. Translated: CASSVGAGYPYEQYF. The chain links TRBV9 to TRBJ2-7; a weak D match, TRBD2 (5 bases). The CDR3 extends over 15 amino acids. Trimming left V 0 bases short and J 2 bases short, with 12 bases between. The germline gives CDR1 SGDLS, CDR2 YYNGEE. Using reference TRBV9 and TRBJ2-7 for the parts outside the CDR3, the full variable domain is DSGVTQTPKHLITATGQRVTLRCSPRSGDLSVYWYQQSLDQGLQFLIQYYNGEERAKGNILERFSAQQFPDLHSELNLSSLELGDSALYFCASSVGAGYPYEQYFGPGTRLTVT.

V and J are TRBV2 and TRBJ1-2; no definite D call. Germline assignment: CDR1 SNHLY and CDR2 FYNNEI. The V gene lost 3 bases and the J gene lost 7 bases, with 9 bases spanning the gap. This CDR3 contains 12 residues. The CDR3 loop is CASSDGPTGYTF. As DNA, the CDR3 is TGTGCCAGCAGTGACGGTCCGACTGGCTACACCTTC.

This clonotype was observed a few times. The chain uses TRBV4-3 and TRBJ1-1, with D hard to call. CDR1 is LGHNA and CDR2 is YSLEER in the germline V gene. V lost 0 bases and J lost 1, with 9 bases in between. This CDR3 spans 15 amino acids. CDR3 region: CASSQEWNQNTEAFF. CDR3 DNA sequence: TGCGCCAGCAGCCAAGAGTGGAATCAGAACACTGAAGCTTTCTTT.

The genes are TRBV7-9 and TRBJ2-3, with D possibly being TRBD2 (6 bases). Germline CDR1 and CDR2: SEHNR and FQNEAQ (reference sequence). The CDR3 runs 15 residues. Trimming pared 5 bases from V and 4 bases from J, leaving 16 bases between. The CDR3 bases are TGTGCCAGCAGCACGTGGGGAGGCAGGGCAGATACGCAGTATTTT. Its translation: CASSTWGGRADTQYF.

This clonotype showed up many times. The rearrangement links TRBV12-3 or TRBV12-4 to TRBJ1-5; TRBD1 aligns across 8 bases. There are 17 residues in the CDR3. J lost 4 bases, V lost 5 bases, and 13 bases had no gene match. The CDR3 coding sequence is TGTGCCAGCAGTCCATCCGGGACAGGAGCCTTTAATCAGCCCCAGCATTTT. This translates into CASSPSGTGAFNQPQHF.

This chain joins TRBV6-1 and TRBJ1-1; a possible D gene is TRBD1 (6 bases). Germline CDR1 reads MNHNS; CDR2 reads SASEGT. The CDR3 is 12 amino acids. V lost 10 bases and J 4 bases, leaving 13 bases between the germline ends. CDR3: CATRTDLTEAFF. The CDR3 DNA reads TGTGCCACCCGGACAGACCTCACTGAAGCTTTCTTT.

The chain carries TRBV5-5 and TRBJ2-7; D ambiguous. V lost 4 bases to trimming and J lost 3 bases, with 8 bases between them. Looked up from germline, CDR1 is SGHKS and CDR2 is YYEKEE (reference sequence). The length of the CDR3 is 12 residues. In DNA, the CDR3 is TGTGCCAGCAGCATACAAAGCTACGAGCAGTACTTC. It yields the protein CASSIQSYEQYF.

The V and J genes are TRBV6-1 and TRBJ2-1; 7 bases map to TRBD2. This CDR3 has 13 amino acids. Germline V gives CDR1 MNHNS, CDR2 SASEGT. The V and J ends lost 6 bases and 9 bases, in that order; junction bases with no gene match: 8. As DNA, the CDR3 is TGTGCCAGCAGCCCACTAGCGTGGGGTGAGCAGTTCTTC. Translating it yields CASSPLAWGEQFF.

This clonotype appeared once. A much bigger clone sits one base away, suggesting this may be a read error. The V call is TRBV29-1, the J call TRBJ2-2; weak D call: TRBD2 (6 bases). From germline, CDR1 is SQVTM and CDR2 ANQGSEA. The CDR3 sequence is 14 residues long. The DNA for the CDR3 is TGCAGCGTCTTACCGGACCTAGGTGGCGGGGAGCTGATTTTT. Protein product: CSVLPDLGGGELIF.

This sequence joins TRBV4-3 and TRBJ1-1; D gene uncertain. Germline V gene sequence: CDR1 LGHNA, CDR2 YSLEER. Deletions cut 2 bases from V and 4 bases from J, with 8 bases between. This CDR3 region has 13 residues. The CDR3 nucleotides are TGCGCCAGCAGCCAAACCGTCCTCACTGAAGCTTTCTTT. Its translation is CASSQTVLTEAFF.

In this sample, this clonotype turned up many times. The chain uses TRBV2 and TRBJ1-1; no definite D call. This CDR3 is built from 12 residues. The V end lost 5 bases, the J end lost 6 bases, and 10 bases lay between the germline ends. The germline gives CDR1 SNHLY, CDR2 FYNNEI. The CDR3 DNA sequence: TGTGCCAGCAGTCAACGGTTAGCTGAAGCTTTCTTT. It translates to CASSQRLAEAFF. Full variable domain (rest looked up from reference TRBV2 and TRBJ1-1): EPEVTQTPSHQVTQMGQEVILRCVPISNHLYFYWYRQILGQKVEFLVSFYNNEISEKSEIFDDQFSVERPDGSNFTLKIRSTKLEDSAMYFCASSQRLAEAFFGQGTRLTVV.

The rearrangement joins TRBV28 to TRBJ2-1; 14 bases fit TRBD2. The CDR3 totals 17 residues. V was pared by 6 bases and J by 7 bases, with 11 bases of the junction left unmatched. CDR1 and CDR2 (germline): MDHEN, SYDVKM. CDR3 sequence: CASRQNTGLAGANEQFF. The CDR3 DNA is TGTGCCAGCAGACAAAACACGGGACTAGCGGGAGCTAATGAGCAGTTCTTC.

This clonotype was counted a few times. This rearrangement joins TRBV20-1 to TRBJ1-2; the match to TRBD1 covers 8 bases. The CDR3 contains 12 residues. Germline V CDR1 and CDR2: DFQATT, SNEGSKA (reference sequence). The CDR3 reads CRSGGAFSGYTF. The CDR3 bases are TGCAGGTCAGGGGGCGCGTTCTCTGGCTACACCTTC.

CDR3 loop: CAITPGQGVGGANVLTF. The CDR3 DNA is TGTGCCATCACCCCGGGACAGGGGGTTGGTGGGGCCAACGTCCTGACTTTC. J is TRBJ2-6 and V is TRBV10-3; the match to TRBD1 covers 11 bases. This CDR3 spans 17 amino acids. Germline CDR1 and CDR2: ENHRY and SYGVKD. Trimming removed 7 bases from V and 3 bases from J; junction bases left unmatched: 8.

The chain has TRBV4-1 and TRBJ2-3; the match to TRBD1 covers 8 bases. This CDR3 is 13 amino acids long. The V segment lost 7 bases and the J segment 7 bases; nucleotides outside the gene matches: 7. The V gene's germline CDR1 is MGHRA and CDR2 YSYEKL. The CDR3 loop reads CASKRTGSHTQYF. For the CDR3, the DNA is TGCGCCAGCAAACGGACAGGGTCGCATACGCAGTATTTT.

The chain recombines TRBV6-2 or TRBV6-3 with TRBJ1-5; D not certain. CDR3 size: 14 residues. Trimming took 6 bases from V and 3 from J, leaving 12 bases between them. Germline loops: CDR1 MNHEY, CDR2 SVGEGT. The CDR3 coding sequence is TGTGCCAGCAGGTACCGGGATCTCAATCAGCCCCAGCATTTT. It translates to CASRYRDLNQPQHF.

The V call is TRBV19, the J call TRBJ2-2, with 9 bases aligning to TRBD1. CDR1 LNHDA and CDR2 SQIVND come from the germline V gene (reference sequence). V lost 7 bases and J lost 7; bases outside the gene matches: 10. This CDR3 has 15 amino acids. In DNA, the CDR3 is TGTGCCAGTATGAAGGGGGACAGGGCGAACGGGGAGCTGTTTTTT. It codes for CASMKGDRANGELFF.

This clonotype has a count of ten or more. This chain uses TRBV20-1 with TRBJ2-2; D is uncertain. V was shortened by 0 bases and J by 5 bases, with 10 bases between the two germline ends. This CDR3 comprises 14 residues. CDR1 is DFQATT, CDR2 SNEGSKA, per germline (reference sequence). In DNA form, the CDR3 reads TGCAGTGCTAGAGATCCATCAGGAACCGGGGAGCTGTTTTTT. It yields the protein CSARDPSGTGELFF.

This clonotype showed up just a few times. The rearrangement links TRBV4-3 to TRBJ1-6; D possibly corresponds to TRBD1 (6 bases). CDR1 is LGHNA and CDR2 is YSLEER in the germline V gene. V lost 4 bases and J lost 10, with 17 bases in between. CDR3 length equals 15 residues. The CDR3 reads CASSPGGSVGSPLHF. As DNA, the CDR3 is TGCGCCAGCAGCCCGGGGGGCTCGGTGGGCTCACCCCTCCACTTT.

This clonotype was counted at least ten times. The chain employs TRBV4-3 and TRBJ2-2; perhaps TRBD1 as D (6 bases). The germline CDR1 and CDR2 sequences are LGHNA and YSLEER. The ends were cut back, 0 bases at V and 3 bases at J, with 8 bases in the middle. The CDR3 totals 15 residues. This chain's CDR3 is CASSQDYRDTGELFF. As DNA, the CDR3 is TGCGCCAGCAGCCAAGATTACAGGGACACCGGGGAGCTGTTTTTT.

The CDR3 spells CASSLAPPRGGTEAFF. Here the CDR3 DNA reads TGCGCCAGCAGCTTGGCGCCCCCCAGGGGAGGAACTGAAGCTTTCTTT. The chain combines TRBV5-1 with TRBJ1-1, with a weak D call TRBD1 (6 bases). The V and J ends lost 0 bases and 5 bases respectively, with 17 bases between them. The CDR3 is 16 residues long. Germline V gene data show CDR1 as SGHRS and CDR2 as YFSETQ.

Details on this clonotype: The junction differs from germline at one of its ends, possibly a read error. This chain connects TRBV20-1 to TRBJ1-6; TRBD1 might be the D (6 bases). There are 14 residues in the CDR3. Per the germline V gene, CDR1 is DFQATT and CDR2 is SNEGSKA (reference sequence). Here the CDR3 DNA reads TGCTGTGCTTCACAGGGACTTGGAAATTCACCCCTCCACTTT. Translation: CCASQGLGNSPLHF.

This clonotype occurred a few times. J is TRBJ1-6 and V is TRBV15; D remains ambiguous. CDR1 and CDR2 (germline): LNHNV, YYDKDF (reference sequence). The CDR3 totals 15 residues. V lost 6 bases to trimming and J lost 5 bases, with 14 bases between them. The CDR3 nucleotides are TGTGCCACCAGGGAAGGCCATCTTAATAATTCACCCCTCCACTTT. Translated, it gives CATREGHLNNSPLHF.

This clonotype has more than one count but fewer than ten. V gene TRBV10-3 combines with J gene TRBJ1-3; 7 bases align to TRBD1. The V segment lost 6 bases and the J segment 0 bases; nucleotides outside the gene matches: 11. The CDR3 loop spans 17 amino acids. Germline V gene sequence: CDR1 ENHRY, CDR2 SYGVKD. CDR3 sequence reads: CAISLGDSGHSGNTIYF. The CDR3 DNA reads as TGTGCCATCAGCCTTGGGGACAGCGGCCACTCTGGAAACACCATATATTTT.

The chain is built from TRBV28 and TRBJ2-6, with 8 bases fitting TRBD1. J lost 2 bases, V lost 6 bases, and 9 bases had no gene match. The germline gives CDR1 MDHEN, CDR2 SYDVKM. The CDR3 runs to 17 residues. The CDR3 protein is CASSPLTGATGANVLTF. For the CDR3, the DNA is TGTGCCAGCAGCCCCCTGACAGGGGCGACTGGGGCCAACGTCCTGACTTTC.

In its sample, this clonotype was seen many times. The rearrangement uses TRBV4-3 and TRBJ2-3; no definite D call. V lost 1 base to trimming and J lost 7 bases, with 15 bases between them. CDR3 length: 15 residues. CDR1 is LGHNA, CDR2 YSLEER, per germline. The CDR3 is CASSQVQLPANTQYF. CDR3 sequence (DNA): TGCGCCAGCAGCCAAGTGCAACTCCCGGCGAATACGCAGTATTTT.